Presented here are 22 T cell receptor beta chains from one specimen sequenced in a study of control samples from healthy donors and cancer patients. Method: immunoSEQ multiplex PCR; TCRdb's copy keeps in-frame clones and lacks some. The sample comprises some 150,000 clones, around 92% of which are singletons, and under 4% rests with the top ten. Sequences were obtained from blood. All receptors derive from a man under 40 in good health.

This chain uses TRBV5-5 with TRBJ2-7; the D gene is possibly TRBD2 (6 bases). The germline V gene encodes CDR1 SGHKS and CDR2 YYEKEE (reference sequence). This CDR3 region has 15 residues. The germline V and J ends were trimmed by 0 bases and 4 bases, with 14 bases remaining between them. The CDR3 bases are TGTGCCAGCAGCTTGGCGGGGGTTGGGCCGTACGAGCAGTACTTC. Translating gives CASSLAGVGPYEQYF.

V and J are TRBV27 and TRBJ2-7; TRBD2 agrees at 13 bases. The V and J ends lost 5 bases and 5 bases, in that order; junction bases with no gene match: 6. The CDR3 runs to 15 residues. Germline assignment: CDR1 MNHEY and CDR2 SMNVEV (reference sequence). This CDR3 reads CASSPLAGGRDEQYF. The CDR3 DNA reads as TGTGCCAGCAGTCCACTAGCGGGGGGGCGAGACGAGCAGTACTTC.

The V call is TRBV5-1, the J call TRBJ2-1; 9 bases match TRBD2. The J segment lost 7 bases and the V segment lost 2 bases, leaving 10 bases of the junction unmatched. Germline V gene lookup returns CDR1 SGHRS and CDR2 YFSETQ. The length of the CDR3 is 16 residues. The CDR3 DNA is TGCGCCAGCAGCTTCGCCGGGCGGGGGGGCTCGAATGAGCAGTTCTTC. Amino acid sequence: CASSFAGRGGSNEQFF.

CDR3 DNA: TGTGCCAGCAGTCTAACCGGGACATTCACTGGAAACACCATATATTTT. Its protein is CASSLTGTFTGNTIYF. This chain links TRBV27 with TRBJ1-3; possibly TRBD1 for D (6 bases). CDR3 length: 16 residues. V gave up 5 bases and J gave up 2 bases, with 16 bases separating them. The germline V gene has CDR1 MNHEY and CDR2 SMNVEV (reference sequence).

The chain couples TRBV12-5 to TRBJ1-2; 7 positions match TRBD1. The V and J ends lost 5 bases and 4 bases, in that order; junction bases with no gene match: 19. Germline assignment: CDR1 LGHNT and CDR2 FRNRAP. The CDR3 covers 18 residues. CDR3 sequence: CASGLYTGAAGGPYGYTF. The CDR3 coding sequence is TGTGCTAGTGGTCTCTACACAGGGGCCGCAGGGGGTCCCTATGGCTACACCTTC. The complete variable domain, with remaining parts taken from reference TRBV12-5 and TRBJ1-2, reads DARVTQTPRHKVTEMGQEVTMRCQPILGHNTVFWYRQTMMQGLELLAYFRNRAPLDDSGMPKDRFSAEMPDATLATLKIQPSEPRDSAVYFCASGLYTGAAGGPYGYTFGSGTRLTVV.

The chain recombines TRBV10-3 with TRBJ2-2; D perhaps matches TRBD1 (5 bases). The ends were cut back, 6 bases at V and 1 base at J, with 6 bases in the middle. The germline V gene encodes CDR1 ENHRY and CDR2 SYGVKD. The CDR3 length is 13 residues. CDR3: CAIRDMNTGELFF. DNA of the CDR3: TGTGCCATCAGGGACATGAACACCGGGGAGCTGTTTTTT.

The CDR3 loop is CASSLPQGLNTEAFF. The CDR3 DNA sequence: TGTGCCAGCAGCTTACCCCAGGGGCTGAACACTGAAGCTTTCTTT. J is TRBJ1-1 and V is TRBV7-9; D is perhaps TRBD1 (6 bases). In germline, CDR1 is SEHNR, CDR2 FQNEAQ (reference sequence). Between the trimmed V and J ends, which lost 2 bases and 0 bases, there was a span of 10 bases. This CDR3 has 15 amino acids.

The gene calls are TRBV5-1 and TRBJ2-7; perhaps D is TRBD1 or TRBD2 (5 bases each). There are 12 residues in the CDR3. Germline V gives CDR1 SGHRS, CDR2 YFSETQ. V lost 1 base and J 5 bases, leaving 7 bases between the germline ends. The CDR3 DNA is TGCGCCAGCAGCTTGTGGGGGAACGAGCAGTACTTC. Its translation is CASSLWGNEQYF.

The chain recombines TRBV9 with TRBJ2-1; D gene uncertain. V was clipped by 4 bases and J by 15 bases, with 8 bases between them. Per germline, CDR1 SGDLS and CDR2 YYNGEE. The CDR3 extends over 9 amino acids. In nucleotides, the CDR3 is TGTGCCAGCAGCCCACTGGGGTTCTTC. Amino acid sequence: CASSPLGFF.

The CDR3 region has the DNA TGTGCCACCAGCAGAAGCCAACTAGCGGGGGCCACCGGGGAGCTGTTTTTT. This codes for CATSRSQLAGATGELFF. This chain connects TRBV15 to TRBJ2-2; 11 positions match TRBD2. Germline-derived CDR1 and CDR2 are LNHNV and YYDKDF (reference sequence). The V segment lost 2 bases and the J segment 4 bases; nucleotides outside the gene matches: 6. The CDR3 has 17 residues.

The CDR3 loop is CAWSPGHREEKLFF. In DNA, the CDR3 is TGTGCCTGGAGTCCGGGACATCGGGAAGAAAAACTGTTTTTT. This sequence joins TRBV30 and TRBJ1-4; TRBD1 might be the D (6 bases). The V gene's germline CDR1 is GTSNPN and CDR2 SVGIG (reference sequence). The V gene lost 2 bases and the J gene lost 8 bases, with 15 bases spanning the gap. The CDR3 extends over 14 amino acids.

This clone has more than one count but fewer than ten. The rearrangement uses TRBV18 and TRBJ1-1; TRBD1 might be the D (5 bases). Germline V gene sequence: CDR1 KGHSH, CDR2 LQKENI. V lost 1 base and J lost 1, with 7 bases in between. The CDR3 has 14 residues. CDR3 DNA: TGTGCCAGCTCACCACTGGGGACGAACACTGAAGCTTTCTTT. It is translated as CASSPLGTNTEAFF.

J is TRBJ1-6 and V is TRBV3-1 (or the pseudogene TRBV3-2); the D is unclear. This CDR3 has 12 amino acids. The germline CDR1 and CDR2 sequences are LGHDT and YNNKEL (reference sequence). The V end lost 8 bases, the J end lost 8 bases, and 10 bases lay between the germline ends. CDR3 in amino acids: CASSFRDSPLHF. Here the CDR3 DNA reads TGTGCCAGCTCATTCAGAGATTCACCCCTCCACTTT.

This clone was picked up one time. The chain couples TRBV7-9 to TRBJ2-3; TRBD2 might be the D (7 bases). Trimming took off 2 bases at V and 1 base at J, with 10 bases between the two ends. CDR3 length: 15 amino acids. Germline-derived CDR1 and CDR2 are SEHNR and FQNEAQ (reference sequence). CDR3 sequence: CASSLTGGRTDTQYF. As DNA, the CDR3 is TGTGCCAGCAGCTTAACGGGGGGCCGCACAGATACGCAGTATTTT.

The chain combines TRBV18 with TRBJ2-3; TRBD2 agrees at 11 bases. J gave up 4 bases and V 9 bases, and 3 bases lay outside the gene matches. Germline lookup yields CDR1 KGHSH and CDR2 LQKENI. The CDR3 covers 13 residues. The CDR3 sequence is CASLAGGPDTQYF. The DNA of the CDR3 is TGTGCCAGTCTAGCGGGGGGCCCAGATACGCAGTATTTT.

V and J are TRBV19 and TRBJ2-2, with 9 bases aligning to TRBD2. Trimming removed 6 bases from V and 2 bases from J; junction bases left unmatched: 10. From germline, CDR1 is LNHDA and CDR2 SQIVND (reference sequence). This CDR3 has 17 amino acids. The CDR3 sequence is CASSPRRGGGNTGELFF. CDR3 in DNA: TGTGCCAGTAGCCCGCGCCGCGGGGGGGGAAACACCGGGGAGCTGTTTTTT.

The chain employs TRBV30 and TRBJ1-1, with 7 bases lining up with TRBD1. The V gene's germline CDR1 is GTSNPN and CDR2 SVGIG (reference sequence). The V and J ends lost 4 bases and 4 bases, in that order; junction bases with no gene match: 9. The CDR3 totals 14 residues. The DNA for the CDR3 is TGTGCCTGGATTATCAGGGGGGGGCTCACTGAAGCTTTCTTT. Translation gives CAWIIRGGLTEAFF.

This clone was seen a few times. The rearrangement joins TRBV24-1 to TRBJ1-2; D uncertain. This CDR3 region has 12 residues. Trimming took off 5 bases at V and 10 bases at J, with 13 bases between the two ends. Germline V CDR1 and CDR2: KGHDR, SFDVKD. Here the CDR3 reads CATSADARSYTF. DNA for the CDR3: TGTGCCACCAGTGCAGACGCAAGATCCTACACCTTC.

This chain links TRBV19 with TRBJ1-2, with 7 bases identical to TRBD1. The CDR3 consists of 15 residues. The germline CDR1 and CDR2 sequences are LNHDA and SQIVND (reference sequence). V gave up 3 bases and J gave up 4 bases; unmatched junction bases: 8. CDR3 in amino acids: CASSIGRGPLYGYTF. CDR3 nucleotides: TGTGCCAGTAGTATCGGGAGGGGGCCCCTCTATGGCTACACCTTC.

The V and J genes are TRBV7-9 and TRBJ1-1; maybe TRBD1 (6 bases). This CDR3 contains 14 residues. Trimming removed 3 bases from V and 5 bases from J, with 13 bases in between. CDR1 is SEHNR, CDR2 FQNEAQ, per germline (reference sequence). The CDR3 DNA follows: TGTGCCAGCAGCTTTCGGGGGGGCGGAACTGAAGCTTTCTTT. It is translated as CASSFRGGGTEAFF. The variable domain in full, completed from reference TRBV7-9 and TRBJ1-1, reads DTGVSQNPRHKITKRGQNVTFRCDPISEHNRLYWYRQTLGQGPEFLTYFQNEAQLEKSRLLSDRFSAERPKGSFSTLEIQRTEQGDSAMYLCASSFRGGGTEAFFGQGTRLTVV.

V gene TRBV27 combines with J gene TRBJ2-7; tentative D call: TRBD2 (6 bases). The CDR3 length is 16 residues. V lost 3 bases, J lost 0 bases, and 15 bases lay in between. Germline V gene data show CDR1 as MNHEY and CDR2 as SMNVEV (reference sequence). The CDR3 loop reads CASSFLPGGASYEQYF. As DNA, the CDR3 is TGTGCCAGCAGTTTTCTTCCAGGAGGGGCCTCCTACGAGCAGTACTTC.

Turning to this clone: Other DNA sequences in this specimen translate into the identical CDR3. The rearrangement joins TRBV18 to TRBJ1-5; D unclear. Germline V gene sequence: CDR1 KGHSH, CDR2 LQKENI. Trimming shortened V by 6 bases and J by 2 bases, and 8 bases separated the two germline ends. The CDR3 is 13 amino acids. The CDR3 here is CASSPGGNQPQHF. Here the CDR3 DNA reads TGTGCCAGCTCCCCTGGGGGCAATCAGCCCCAGCATTTT.